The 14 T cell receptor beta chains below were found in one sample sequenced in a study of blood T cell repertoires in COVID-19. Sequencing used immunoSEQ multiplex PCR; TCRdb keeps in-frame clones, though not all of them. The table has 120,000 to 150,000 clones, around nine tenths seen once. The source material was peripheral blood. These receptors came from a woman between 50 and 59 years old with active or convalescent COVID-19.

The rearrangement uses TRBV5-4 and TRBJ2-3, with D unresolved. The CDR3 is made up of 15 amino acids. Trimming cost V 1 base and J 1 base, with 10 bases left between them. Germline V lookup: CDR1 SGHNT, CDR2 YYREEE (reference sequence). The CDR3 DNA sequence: TGTGCCAGCAGCTTGATGCGAGAGCGCACAGATACGCAGTATTTT. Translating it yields CASSLMRERTDTQYF.

CDR3 nucleotides: TGTGCCAGCAGAGCTAACGGACAGGGCTACGAGCAGTACTTC. Translated, it gives CASRANGQGYEQYF. The chain recombines TRBV7-9 with TRBJ2-7; 8 bases align to TRBD1. The germline gives CDR1 SEHNR, CDR2 FQNEAQ (reference sequence). V gave up 6 bases and J gave up 3 bases; unmatched junction bases: 7. CDR3 length: 14 amino acids. The whole variable domain, filled in from reference TRBV7-9 and TRBJ2-7, reads DTGVSQNPRHKITKRGQNVTFRCDPISEHNRLYWYRQTLGQGPEFLTYFQNEAQLEKSRLLSDRFSAERPKGSFSTLEIQRTEQGDSAMYLCASRANGQGYEQYFGPGTRLTVT.

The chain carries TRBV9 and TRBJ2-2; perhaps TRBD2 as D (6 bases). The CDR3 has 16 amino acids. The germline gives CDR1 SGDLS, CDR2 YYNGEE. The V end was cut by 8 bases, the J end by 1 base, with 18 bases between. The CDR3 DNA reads TGTGCCAGTTCCCATAGCGGCCGAGGGAACACCGGGGAGCTGTTTTTT. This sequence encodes CASSHSGRGNTGELFF.

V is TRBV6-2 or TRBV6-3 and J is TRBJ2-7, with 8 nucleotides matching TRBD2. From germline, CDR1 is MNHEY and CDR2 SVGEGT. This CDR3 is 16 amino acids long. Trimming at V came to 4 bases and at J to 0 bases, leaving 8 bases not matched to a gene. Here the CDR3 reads CASSWVAGFSSYEQYF. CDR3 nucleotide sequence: TGTGCCAGCAGTTGGGTAGCGGGATTTAGCTCCTACGAGCAGTACTTC.

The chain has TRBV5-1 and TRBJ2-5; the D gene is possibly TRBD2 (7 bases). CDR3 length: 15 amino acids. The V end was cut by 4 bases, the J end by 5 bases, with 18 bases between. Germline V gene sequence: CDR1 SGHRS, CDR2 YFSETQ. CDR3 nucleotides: TGCGCCAGCAGCCTATTTTCGGGGGGCCGGGAGACCCAGTACTTC. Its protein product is CASSLFSGGRETQYF. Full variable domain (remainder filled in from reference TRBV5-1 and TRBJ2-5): KAGVTQTPRYLIKTRGQQVTLSCSPISGHRSVSWYQQTPGQGLQFLFEYFSETQRNKGNFPGRFSGRQFSNSRSEMNVSTLELGDSALYLCASSLFSGGRETQYFGPGTRLLVL.

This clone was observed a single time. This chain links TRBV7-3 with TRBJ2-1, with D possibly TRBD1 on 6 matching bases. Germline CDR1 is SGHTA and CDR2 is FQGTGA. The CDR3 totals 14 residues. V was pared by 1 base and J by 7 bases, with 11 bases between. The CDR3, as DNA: TGTGCCAGCAGCTTAAGCCTGGGGGCAAATGAGCAGTTCTTC. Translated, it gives CASSLSLGANEQFF.

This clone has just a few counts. DNA of the CDR3: TGTGCCAGCAGTTACTCGGGACAGCGAGTAAATCAGCCCCAGCATTTT. This encodes CASSYSGQRVNQPQHF. J is TRBJ1-5 and V is TRBV6-2 or TRBV6-3; 7 bases agree with TRBD1. V shed 0 bases, J shed 4 bases, and the junction held 6 bases outside the gene matches. Germline V lookup: CDR1 MNHEY, CDR2 SVGEGT. The CDR3 consists of 16 residues.

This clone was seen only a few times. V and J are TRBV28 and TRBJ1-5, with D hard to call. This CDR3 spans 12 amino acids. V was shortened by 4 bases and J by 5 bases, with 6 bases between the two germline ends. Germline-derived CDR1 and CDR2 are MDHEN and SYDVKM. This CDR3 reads CASSYTDQPQHF. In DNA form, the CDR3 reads TGTGCCAGCAGTTACACCGATCAGCCCCAGCATTTT.

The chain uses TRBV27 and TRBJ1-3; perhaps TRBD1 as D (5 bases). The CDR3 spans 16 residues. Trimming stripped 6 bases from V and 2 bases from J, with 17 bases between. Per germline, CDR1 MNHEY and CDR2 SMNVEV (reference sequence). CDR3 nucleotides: TGTGCCAGCAGATCCGGACCAGGGTACCCTGGAAACACCATATATTTT. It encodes CASRSGPGYPGNTIYF.

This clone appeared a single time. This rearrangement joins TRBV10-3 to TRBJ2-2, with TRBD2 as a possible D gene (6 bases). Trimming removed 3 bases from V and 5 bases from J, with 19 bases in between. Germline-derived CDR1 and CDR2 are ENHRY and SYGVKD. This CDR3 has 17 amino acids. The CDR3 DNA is TGTGCCATCAGTGATCCATCTGGGGGGAGGAGGACCGGGGAGCTGTTTTTT. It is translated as CAISDPSGGRRTGELFF.

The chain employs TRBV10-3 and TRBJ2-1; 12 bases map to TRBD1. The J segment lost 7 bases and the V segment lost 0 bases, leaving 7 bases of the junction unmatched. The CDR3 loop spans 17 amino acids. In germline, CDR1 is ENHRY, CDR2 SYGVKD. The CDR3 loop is CAISESLGQGASNEQFF. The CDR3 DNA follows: TGTGCCATCAGTGAGTCGCTGGGACAGGGGGCTTCGAATGAGCAGTTCTTC.

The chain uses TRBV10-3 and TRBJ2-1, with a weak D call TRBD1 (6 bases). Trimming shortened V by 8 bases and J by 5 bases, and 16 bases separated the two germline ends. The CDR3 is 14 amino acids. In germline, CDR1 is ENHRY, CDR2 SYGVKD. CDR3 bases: TGTGCCATCTACGGAGGACAGCCCAACAATGAGCAGTTCTTC. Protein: CAIYGGQPNNEQFF.

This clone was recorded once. The DNA of the CDR3 is TGCGCCAGCAGCCGAGAATCAGGGGGACTCTACAATGAGCAGTTCTTC. This encodes CASSRESGGLYNEQFF. The chain joins TRBV4-3 to TRBJ2-1; possible D gene TRBD1, 7 bases. Trimming took 4 bases from V and 3 from J, leaving 16 bases between them. CDR3 length: 16 amino acids. Germline lookup yields CDR1 LGHNA and CDR2 YSLEER.

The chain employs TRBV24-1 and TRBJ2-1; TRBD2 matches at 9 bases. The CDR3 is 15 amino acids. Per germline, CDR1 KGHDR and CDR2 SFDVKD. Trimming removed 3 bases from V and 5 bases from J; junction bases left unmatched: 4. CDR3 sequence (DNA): TGTGCCACCAGTGATCCAAGCGGGGGGAACAATGAGCAGTTCTTC. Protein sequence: CATSDPSGGNNEQFF.